What follows is one T cell receptor (beta chain) and its context. In germline, CDR1 is SGHVS, CDR2 FQNEAQ. The ends were cut back, 4 bases at V and 3 bases at J, with 13 bases in the middle. The CDR3 is 14 residues long. The sample is drawn from a study of identical twins. Each CDR3 protein gets one entry after TCRdb re-called the 5' RACE reads with MiXCR. Among around 250,000 distinct CDR3 sequences listed, roughly 7% were seen once. These data were likewise used in another study, on yellow fever vaccine responses in identical twins.

Material for sequencing was memory (CD45RO+) T cells sorted from blood. The J gene is TRBJ2-7, the V gene TRBV7-8; D gene unclear. The TCR was taken from a woman younger than 30 in good health. CDR3 nucleotide sequence: TGTGCCAGCAGCTCCAGACCTGACTTCTACGAGCAGTACTTC. Translated: CASSSRPDFYEQYF. Drawing the rest from reference TRBV7-8 and TRBJ2-7, the complete variable domain is GAGVSQSPRYKVAKRGQDVALRCDPISGHVSLFWYQQALGQGPEFLTYFQNEAQLDKSGLPSDRFFAERPEGSVSTLKIQRTQQEDSAVYLCASSSRPDFYEQYFGPGTRLTVT.